These 11 T cell receptor beta chains share one sample of origin, sequenced in a study of beta chain features in type 1 diabetes. Antigens for these TCRs are unknown. cDNA synthesis used the whole RNA isolate, giving expressed TCRB sequences. Method: immunoSEQ multiplex PCR; TCRdb's copy keeps in-frame clones and lacks some. The data hold more than 550,000 clones, with more than 12% observed a single time. Study outcomes and limitations: Type 1 diabetes patients had TCRB CDR3s that were shorter (moderately but significantly so) in all four CD4+ subsets.

Input material: naive CD4+ T cells from blood. These receptors were obtained from a man aged 18 to 30 with type 1 diabetes.

The rearrangement joins TRBV2 to TRBJ2-4; maybe TRBD2 (5 bases). Trimming cost V 0 bases and J 9 bases, with 15 bases left between them. This CDR3 contains 15 residues. Germline CDR1 reads SNHLY; CDR2 reads FYNNEI. This chain's CDR3 is CASSEANPRGSIQYF. CDR3 coding DNA: TGTGCCAGCAGTGAAGCAAACCCTCGGGGTAGCATTCAGTACTTC.

This clone was counted between two and nine times. The genes are TRBV30 and TRBJ2-5, with TRBD2 matching 7 bases. CDR3 length: 14 amino acids. Germline CDR1 GTSNPN, CDR2 SVGIG (reference sequence). Trimming cost V 3 bases and J 5 bases; bases outside gene matches: 9. CDR3 DNA sequence: TGTGCCTGGAGCCAGCGGGGACTTCGGGAGACCCAGTACTTC. Its translation is CAWSQRGLRETQYF.

In regard to this clone: One end of the junction varies from germline; a read error may be responsible. CDR3 sequence: CASSLTVNTEAFF. For the CDR3, the DNA is TGTGCTAGCAGCCTCACGGTGAACACTGAAGCTTTCTTT. This chain uses TRBV9 with TRBJ1-1; D call uncertain. The germline V gene has CDR1 SGDLS and CDR2 YYNGEE. This CDR3 region has 13 residues.

This clone was seen more than once but under ten times. The genes are TRBV19 and TRBJ2-2; D is uncertain. CDR1 LNHDA and CDR2 SQIVND come from the germline V gene (reference sequence). There are 14 residues in the CDR3. The ends were cut back, 1 base at V and 6 bases at J, with 9 bases in the middle. In DNA, the CDR3 is TGTGCCAGTAGTATAGCTCCTAGTGCCGGGGAGCTGTTTTTT. Translating gives CASSIAPSAGELFF.

A word on this clone: The sample carries other DNA sequences with the same CDR3. The chain employs TRBV9 and TRBJ2-2, with D perhaps TRBD1 (6 bases). V was pared by 2 bases and J by 5 bases, with 10 bases between. The CDR3 consists of 14 residues. From germline, CDR1 is SGDLS and CDR2 YYNGEE. CDR3 region: CASSVTGNTGELFF. Here the CDR3 DNA reads TGTGCCAGCAGCGTTACAGGGAATACCGGGGAGCTGTTTTTT.

This sequence joins TRBV9 and TRBJ2-7, with 9 nucleotides matching TRBD2. V lost 0 bases to trimming and J lost 4 bases; unmatched junction nucleotides: 5. CDR3 length: 15 amino acids. Germline lookup yields CDR1 SGDLS and CDR2 YYNGEE. Written as DNA, the CDR3 is TGTGCCAGCAGCGTAGGCGGGGGGGATTTTTACGAGCAGTACTTC. This gives the protein CASSVGGGDFYEQYF. Combining the CDR3 with reference TRBV9 and TRBJ2-7 gives the whole variable domain DSGVTQTPKHLITATGQRVTLRCSPRSGDLSVYWYQQSLDQGLQFLIQYYNGEERAKGNILERFSAQQFPDLHSELNLSSLELGDSALYFCASSVGGGDFYEQYFGPGTRLTVT.

In this sample, this clone turned up a few times. The J gene is TRBJ2-7, the V gene TRBV11-1; 9 nucleotides align to TRBD1. Germline V lookup: CDR1 SGHAT, CDR2 FQDESV (reference sequence). Unmatched junction bases numbered 4, after V lost 4 bases and J lost 0 bases. CDR3 length: 15 residues. CDR3 coding DNA: TGTGCCAGCAGCTCCGGACAGGGGAGCTCCTACGAGCAGTACTTC. This translates into CASSSGQGSSYEQYF. Full variable domain (outside the CDR3, taken from reference TRBV11-1 and TRBJ2-7): EAEVAQSPRYKITEKSQAVAFWCDPISGHATLYWYRQILGQGPELLVQFQDESVVDDSQLPKDRFSAERLKGVDSTLKIQPAELGDSAMYLCASSSGQGSSYEQYFGPGTRLTVT.

This clone was detected only a few times. This chain uses TRBV5-1 with TRBJ1-2; D possibly corresponds to TRBD1 (6 bases). The CDR3 sequence is 14 residues long. V was pared by 0 bases and J by 4 bases, with 10 bases between. Germline V CDR1 and CDR2: SGHRS, YFSETQ. CDR3 in amino acids: CASSLEQGSYGYTF. The CDR3 DNA reads as TGCGCCAGCAGCTTGGAACAGGGTAGCTATGGCTACACCTTC.

The chain couples TRBV2 to TRBJ1-5, with D uncertain. The germline CDR1 and CDR2 sequences are SNHLY and FYNNEI. Deletions cut 0 bases from V and 3 bases from J, with 12 bases between. This CDR3 comprises 16 residues. Here the CDR3 reads CASSEAGRTLNQPQHF. The CDR3 DNA follows: TGTGCCAGCAGTGAAGCGGGCAGAACACTCAATCAGCCCCAGCATTTT.

This clone has only a few counts. The chain joins TRBV30 to TRBJ2-3; TRBD1 might be the D (6 bases). Germline-derived CDR1 and CDR2 are GTSNPN and SVGIG (reference sequence). Between the trimmed V and J ends, which lost 4 bases and 2 bases, there was a span of 16 bases. This CDR3 is 15 amino acids long. CDR3 sequence: CAWNLGQLVTDTQYF. CDR3 DNA sequence: TGTGCCTGGAACCTCGGACAGTTAGTCACAGATACGCAGTATTTT.

A remark on this clone: One junction end does not reproduce the germline sequence, and a read error may be involved. V gene TRBV7-9 combines with J gene TRBJ1-2; D is perhaps TRBD1 (6 bases). Germline CDR1 reads SEHNR; CDR2 reads FQNEAQ (reference sequence). The CDR3 has 13 residues. The CDR3 nucleotides are TGTGCCAGCGGCTTCAGGGGAATGAATGGCTACACCTTC. This translates into CASGFRGMNGYTF.